One TCR beta chain is described in this entry. What it recognizes is unknown. Additional DNA sequences in this sample encode the identical CDR3. This CDR3 contains 14 residues. V was cut by 4 bases and J by 3 bases, with 11 bases left in between. Germline lookup yields CDR1 MRHNA and CDR2 SNTAGT. The data stem from a study of cytomegalovirus exposure and HLA in healthy donors. The wider study: In a later analysis, the roughly 110 validation repertoires were reported to have used the same platform as the roughly 610 first-cohort repertoires.

Repertoires were generated with immunoSEQ multiplex PCR, while TCRdb's copy carries only in-frame clones and drops some. Of tens of thousands of clones listed, roughly 94% are singletons. Study-level results: The study listed under 200 cytomegalovirus-associated TCR beta chains.

Sequencing was performed on PBMCs. The TCR originated in a young woman in good health and CMV-seropositive. This rearrangement joins TRBV6-4 to TRBJ2-3, with D perhaps matching TRBD1 (6 bases). The chain's CDR3 is CASSVGQGTDTQYF. CDR3 nucleotide sequence: TGTGCCAGCAGTGTTGGGCAGGGGACAGATACGCAGTATTTT.